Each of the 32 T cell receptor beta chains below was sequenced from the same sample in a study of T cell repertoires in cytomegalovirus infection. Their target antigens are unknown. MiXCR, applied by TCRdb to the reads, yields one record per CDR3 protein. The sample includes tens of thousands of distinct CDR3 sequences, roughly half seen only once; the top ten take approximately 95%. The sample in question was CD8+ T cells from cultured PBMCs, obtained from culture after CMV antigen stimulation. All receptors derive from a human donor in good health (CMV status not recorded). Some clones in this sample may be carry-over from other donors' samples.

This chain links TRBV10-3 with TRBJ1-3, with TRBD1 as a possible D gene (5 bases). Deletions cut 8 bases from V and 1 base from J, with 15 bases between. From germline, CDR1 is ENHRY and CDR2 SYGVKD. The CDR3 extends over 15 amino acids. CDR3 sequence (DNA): TGTGCCATCCTCGTGGGCCCAGGGTCTGGAAACACCATATATTTT. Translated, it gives CAILVGPGSGNTIYF.

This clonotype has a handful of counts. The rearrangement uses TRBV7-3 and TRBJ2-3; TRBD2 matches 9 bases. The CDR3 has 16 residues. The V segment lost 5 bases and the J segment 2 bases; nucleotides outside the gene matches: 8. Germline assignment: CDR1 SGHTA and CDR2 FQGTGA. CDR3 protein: CASSEGTSLFTDTQYF. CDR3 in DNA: TGTGCCAGCAGCGAAGGGACTAGCTTATTCACAGATACGCAGTATTTT.

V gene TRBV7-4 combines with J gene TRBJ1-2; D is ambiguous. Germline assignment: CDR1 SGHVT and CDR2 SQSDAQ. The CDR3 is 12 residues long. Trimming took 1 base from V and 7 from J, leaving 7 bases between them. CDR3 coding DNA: TGTGCCAGCAGCTTAGGGGTTCGTGGCTACACCTTC. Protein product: CASSLGVRGYTF.

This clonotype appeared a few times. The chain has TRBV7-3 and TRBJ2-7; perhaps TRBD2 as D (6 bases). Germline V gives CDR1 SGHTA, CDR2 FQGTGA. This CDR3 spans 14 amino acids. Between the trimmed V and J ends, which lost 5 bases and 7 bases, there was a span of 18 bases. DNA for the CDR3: TGTGCCAGCAGCCGAATCGGGACTTCCTTGGAGCAGTACTTC. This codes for CASSRIGTSLEQYF.

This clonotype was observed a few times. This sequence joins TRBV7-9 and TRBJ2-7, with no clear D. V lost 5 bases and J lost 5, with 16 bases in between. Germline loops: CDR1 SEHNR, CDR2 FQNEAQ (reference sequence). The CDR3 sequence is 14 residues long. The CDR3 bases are TGTGCCAGCAGCCCCGGTTCGGGCTCAAACGAGCAGTACTTC. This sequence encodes CASSPGSGSNEQYF.

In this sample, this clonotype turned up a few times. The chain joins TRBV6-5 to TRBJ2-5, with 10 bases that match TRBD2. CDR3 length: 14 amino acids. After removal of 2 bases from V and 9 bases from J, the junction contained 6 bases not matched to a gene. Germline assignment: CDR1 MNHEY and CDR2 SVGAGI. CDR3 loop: CASSYPSGGSAQYF. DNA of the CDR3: TGTGCCAGCAGTTACCCTAGCGGGGGCTCGGCCCAGTACTTC.

In DNA form, the CDR3 reads TGTGCCATCGGCGGGCCTAAAACTAGCGGGGATGCCGATAACACCGGGGAGCTGTTTTTT. This gives the protein CAIGGPKTSGDADNTGELFF. This chain links TRBV10-3 with TRBJ2-2, with 10 nucleotides matching TRBD2. Germline-derived CDR1 and CDR2 are ENHRY and SYGVKD. This CDR3 has 20 residues. The V and J ends lost 8 bases and 2 bases, in that order; junction bases with no gene match: 20.

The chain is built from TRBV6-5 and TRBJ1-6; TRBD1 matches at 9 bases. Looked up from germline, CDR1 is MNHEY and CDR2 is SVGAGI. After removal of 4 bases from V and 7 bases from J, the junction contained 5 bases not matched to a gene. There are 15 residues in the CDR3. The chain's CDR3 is CASSWTGTGNSPLHF. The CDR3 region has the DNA TGTGCCAGCAGTTGGACCGGGACAGGGAATTCACCCCTCCACTTT.

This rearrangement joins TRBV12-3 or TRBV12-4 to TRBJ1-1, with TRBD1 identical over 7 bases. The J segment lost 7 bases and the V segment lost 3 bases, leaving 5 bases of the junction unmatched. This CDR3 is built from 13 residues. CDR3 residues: CASSFRGTVEAFF. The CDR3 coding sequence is TGTGCCAGCAGTTTCAGGGGGACAGTTGAAGCTTTCTTT.

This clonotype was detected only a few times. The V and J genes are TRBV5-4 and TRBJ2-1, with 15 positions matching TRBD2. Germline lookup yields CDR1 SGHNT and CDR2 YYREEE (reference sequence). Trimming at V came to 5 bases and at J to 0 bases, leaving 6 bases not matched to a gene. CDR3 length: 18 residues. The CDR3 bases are TGTGCCAGCAGTCAACCGGGACTAGCGGGAGGCTCCTACAATGAGCAGTTCTTC. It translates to CASSQPGLAGGSYNEQFF.

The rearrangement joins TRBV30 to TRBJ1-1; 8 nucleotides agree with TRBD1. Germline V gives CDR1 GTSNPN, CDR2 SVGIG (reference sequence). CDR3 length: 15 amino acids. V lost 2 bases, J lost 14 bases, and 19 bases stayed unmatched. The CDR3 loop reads CAWSNPDRGYFSGFF. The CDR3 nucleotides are TGTGCCTGGAGTAACCCCGACAGGGGATATTTTAGCGGATTCTTT.

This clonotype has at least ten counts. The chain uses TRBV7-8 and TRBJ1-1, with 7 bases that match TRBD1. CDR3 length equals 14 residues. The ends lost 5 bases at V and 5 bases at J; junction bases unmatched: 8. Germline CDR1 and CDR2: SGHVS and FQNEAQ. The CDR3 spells CASSPDRPLTEAFF. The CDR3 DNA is TGTGCCAGCAGCCCGGACAGGCCTTTGACTGAAGCTTTCTTT.

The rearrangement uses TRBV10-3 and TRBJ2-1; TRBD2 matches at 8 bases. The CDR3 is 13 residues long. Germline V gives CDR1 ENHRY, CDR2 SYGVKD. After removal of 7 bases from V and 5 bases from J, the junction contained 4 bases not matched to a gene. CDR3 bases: TGTGCCATCATGGAGGGACTAGACAATGAGCAGTTCTTC. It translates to CAIMEGLDNEQFF.

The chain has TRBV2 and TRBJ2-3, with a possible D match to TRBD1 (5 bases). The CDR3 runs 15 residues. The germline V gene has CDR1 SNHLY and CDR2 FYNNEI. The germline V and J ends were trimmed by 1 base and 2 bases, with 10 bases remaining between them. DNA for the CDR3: TGTGCCAGCAGTGAAGGCAGGGTAAACACAGATACGCAGTATTTT. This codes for CASSEGRVNTDTQYF.

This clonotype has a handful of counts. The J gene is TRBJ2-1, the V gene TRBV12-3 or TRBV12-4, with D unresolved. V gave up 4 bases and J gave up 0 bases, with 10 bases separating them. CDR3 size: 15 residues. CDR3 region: CASSSESISYNEQFF. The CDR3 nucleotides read TGTGCCAGCAGTTCCGAATCCATCTCCTACAATGAGCAGTTCTTC.

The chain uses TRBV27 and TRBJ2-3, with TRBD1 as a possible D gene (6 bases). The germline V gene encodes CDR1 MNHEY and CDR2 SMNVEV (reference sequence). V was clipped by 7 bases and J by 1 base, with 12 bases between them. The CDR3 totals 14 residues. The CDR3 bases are TGTGCCAGCAACAGAGCAGGGGGCACAGATACGCAGTATTTT. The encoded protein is CASNRAGGTDTQYF.

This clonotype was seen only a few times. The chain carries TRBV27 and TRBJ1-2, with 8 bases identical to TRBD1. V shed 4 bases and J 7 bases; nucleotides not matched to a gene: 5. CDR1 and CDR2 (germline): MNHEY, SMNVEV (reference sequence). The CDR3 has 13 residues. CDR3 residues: CASSYTGGGGYTF. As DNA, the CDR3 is TGTGCCAGCAGTTACACAGGGGGAGGTGGCTACACCTTC.

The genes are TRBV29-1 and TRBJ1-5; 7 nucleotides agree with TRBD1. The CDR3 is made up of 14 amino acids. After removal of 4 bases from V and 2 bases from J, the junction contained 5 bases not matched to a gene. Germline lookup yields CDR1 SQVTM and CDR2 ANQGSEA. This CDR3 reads CSVGDRDRNQPQHF. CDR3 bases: TGCAGCGTTGGTGACAGGGACCGCAATCAGCCCCAGCATTTT.

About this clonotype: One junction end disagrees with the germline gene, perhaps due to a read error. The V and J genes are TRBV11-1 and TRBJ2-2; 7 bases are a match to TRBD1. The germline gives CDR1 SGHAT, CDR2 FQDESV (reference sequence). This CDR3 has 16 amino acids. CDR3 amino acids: CDSSKRGTVRTGELFF. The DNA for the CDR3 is TGTGACAGCAGCAAGAGAGGGACAGTTCGGACCGGGGAGCTGTTTTTT.

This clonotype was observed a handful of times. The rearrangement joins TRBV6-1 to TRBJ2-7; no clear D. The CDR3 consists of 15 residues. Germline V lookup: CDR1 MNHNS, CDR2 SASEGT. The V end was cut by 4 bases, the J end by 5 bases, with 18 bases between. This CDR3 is CASSVWSIGYDEQYF. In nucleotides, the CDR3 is TGTGCCAGCAGTGTGTGGAGTATAGGGTACGACGAGCAGTACTTC.

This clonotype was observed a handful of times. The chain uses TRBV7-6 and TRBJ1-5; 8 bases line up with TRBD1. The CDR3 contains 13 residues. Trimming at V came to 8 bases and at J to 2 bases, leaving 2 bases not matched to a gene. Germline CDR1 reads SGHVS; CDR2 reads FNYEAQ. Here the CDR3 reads CASGQGRNQPQHF. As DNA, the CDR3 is TGTGCCAGCGGACAGGGCCGCAATCAGCCCCAGCATTTT.

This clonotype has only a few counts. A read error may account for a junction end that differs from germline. CDR3: CASSLVPRGQRGYNEQFF. In nucleotides, the CDR3 is TGTGCCAGCAGTTTAGTCCCTAGGGGGCAAAGAGGGTACAATGAGCAGTTCTTC. The chain uses TRBV11-2 and TRBJ2-1, with 7 bases identical to TRBD1. This CDR3 comprises 18 residues. Germline V CDR1 and CDR2: SGHAT, FQNNGV.

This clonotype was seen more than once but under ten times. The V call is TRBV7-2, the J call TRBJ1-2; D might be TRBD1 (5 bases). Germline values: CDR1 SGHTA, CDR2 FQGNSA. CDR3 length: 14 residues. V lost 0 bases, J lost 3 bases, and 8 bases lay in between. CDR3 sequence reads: CASSLARGDYGYTF. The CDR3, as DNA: TGTGCCAGCAGCTTAGCGCGAGGGGACTATGGCTACACCTTC.

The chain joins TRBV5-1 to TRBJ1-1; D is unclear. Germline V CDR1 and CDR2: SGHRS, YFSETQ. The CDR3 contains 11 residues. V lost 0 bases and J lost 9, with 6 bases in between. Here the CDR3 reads CASSLGGKAFF. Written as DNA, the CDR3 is TGCGCCAGCAGCTTGGGGGGAAAAGCTTTCTTT.

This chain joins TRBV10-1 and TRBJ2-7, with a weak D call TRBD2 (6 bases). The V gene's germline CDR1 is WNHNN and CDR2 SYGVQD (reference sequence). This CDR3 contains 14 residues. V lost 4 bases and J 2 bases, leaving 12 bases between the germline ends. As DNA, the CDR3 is TGCGCCAGCAGTGCCTGGGACTCACCCTACGAGCAGTACTTC. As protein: CASSAWDSPYEQYF.

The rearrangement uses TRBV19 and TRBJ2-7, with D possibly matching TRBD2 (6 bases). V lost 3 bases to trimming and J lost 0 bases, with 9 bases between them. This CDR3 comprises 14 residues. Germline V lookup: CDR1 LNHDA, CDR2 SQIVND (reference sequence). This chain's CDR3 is CASSIAGLSYEQYF. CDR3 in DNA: TGTGCCAGTAGTATTGCGGGACTCTCCTACGAGCAGTACTTC.

CDR3 sequence: CASSLQYGSYGYTF. The CDR3 DNA is TGTGCCAGCAGCTTGCAGTATGGCTCCTATGGCTACACCTTC. The rearrangement links TRBV7-3 to TRBJ1-2; D gene unclear. The CDR3 extends over 14 amino acids. Germline V gene sequence: CDR1 SGHTA, CDR2 FQGTGA. V was shortened by 3 bases and J by 4 bases, with 12 bases between the two germline ends.

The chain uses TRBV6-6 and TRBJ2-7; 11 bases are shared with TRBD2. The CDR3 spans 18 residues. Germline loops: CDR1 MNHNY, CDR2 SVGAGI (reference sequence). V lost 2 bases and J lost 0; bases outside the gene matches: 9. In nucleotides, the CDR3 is TGTGCCAGCAGTTACGCCCGACCCACTAGCGGGAGCTCCTACGAGCAGTACTTC. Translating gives CASSYARPTSGSSYEQYF.

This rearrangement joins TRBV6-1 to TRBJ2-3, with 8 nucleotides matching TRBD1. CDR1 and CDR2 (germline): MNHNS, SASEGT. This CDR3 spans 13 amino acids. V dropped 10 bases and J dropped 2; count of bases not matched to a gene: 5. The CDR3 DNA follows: TGTGCCACCGGACAGGGTAACACAGATACGCAGTATTTT. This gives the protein CATGQGNTDTQYF.

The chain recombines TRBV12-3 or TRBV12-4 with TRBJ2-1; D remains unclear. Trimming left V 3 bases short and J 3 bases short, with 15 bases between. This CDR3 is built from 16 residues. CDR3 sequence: CASSLQFVGNYNEQFF. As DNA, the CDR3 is TGTGCCAGCAGTTTGCAGTTCGTGGGGAACTACAATGAGCAGTTCTTC.

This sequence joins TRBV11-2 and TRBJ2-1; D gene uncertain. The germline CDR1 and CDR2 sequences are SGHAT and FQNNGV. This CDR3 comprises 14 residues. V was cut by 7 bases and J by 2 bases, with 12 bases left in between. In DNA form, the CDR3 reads TGTGCCAGCACCCTACAGAAAACCTACAATGAGCAGTTCTTC. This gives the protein CASTLQKTYNEQFF.

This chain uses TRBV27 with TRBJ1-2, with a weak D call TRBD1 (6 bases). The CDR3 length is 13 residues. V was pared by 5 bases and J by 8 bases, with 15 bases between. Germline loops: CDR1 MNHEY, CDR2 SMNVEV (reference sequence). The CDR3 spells CASSLGGQWGYTF. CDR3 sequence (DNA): TGTGCCAGCAGTCTCGGGGGGCAGTGGGGCTACACCTTC.